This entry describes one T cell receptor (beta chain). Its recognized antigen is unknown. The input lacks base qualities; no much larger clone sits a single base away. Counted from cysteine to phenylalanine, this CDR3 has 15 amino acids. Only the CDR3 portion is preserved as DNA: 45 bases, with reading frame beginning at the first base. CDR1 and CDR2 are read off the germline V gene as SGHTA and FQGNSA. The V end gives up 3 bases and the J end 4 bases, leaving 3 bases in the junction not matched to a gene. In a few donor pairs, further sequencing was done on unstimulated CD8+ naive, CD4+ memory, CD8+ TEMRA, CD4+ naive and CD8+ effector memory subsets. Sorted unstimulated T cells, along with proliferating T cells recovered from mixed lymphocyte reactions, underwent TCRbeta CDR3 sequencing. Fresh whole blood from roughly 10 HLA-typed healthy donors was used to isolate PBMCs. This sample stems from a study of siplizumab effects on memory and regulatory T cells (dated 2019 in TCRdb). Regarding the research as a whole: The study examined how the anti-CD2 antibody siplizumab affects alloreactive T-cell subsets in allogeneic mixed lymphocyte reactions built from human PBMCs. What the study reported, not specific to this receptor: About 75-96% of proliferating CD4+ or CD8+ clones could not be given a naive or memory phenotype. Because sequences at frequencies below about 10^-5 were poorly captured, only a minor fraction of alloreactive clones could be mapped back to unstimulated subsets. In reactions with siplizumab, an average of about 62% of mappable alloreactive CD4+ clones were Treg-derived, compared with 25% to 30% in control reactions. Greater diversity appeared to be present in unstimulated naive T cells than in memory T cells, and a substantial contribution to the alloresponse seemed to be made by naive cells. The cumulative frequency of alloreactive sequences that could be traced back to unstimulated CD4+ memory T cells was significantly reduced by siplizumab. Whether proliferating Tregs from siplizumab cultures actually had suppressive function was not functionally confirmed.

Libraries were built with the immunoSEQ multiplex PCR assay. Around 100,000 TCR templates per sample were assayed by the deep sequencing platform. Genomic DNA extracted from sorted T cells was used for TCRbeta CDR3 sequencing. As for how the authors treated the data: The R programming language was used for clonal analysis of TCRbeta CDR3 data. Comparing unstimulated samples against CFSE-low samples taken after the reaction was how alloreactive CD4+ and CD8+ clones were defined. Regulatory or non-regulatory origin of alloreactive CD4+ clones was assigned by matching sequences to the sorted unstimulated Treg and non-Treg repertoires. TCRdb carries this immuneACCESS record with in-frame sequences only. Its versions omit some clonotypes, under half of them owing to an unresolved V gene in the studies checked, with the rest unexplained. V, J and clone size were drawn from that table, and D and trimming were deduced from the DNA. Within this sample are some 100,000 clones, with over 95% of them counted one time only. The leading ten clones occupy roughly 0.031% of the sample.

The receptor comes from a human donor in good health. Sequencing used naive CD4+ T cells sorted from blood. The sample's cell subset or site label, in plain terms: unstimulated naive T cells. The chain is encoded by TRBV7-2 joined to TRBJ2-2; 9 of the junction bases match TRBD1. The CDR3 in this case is CASSLGQGGTGELFF. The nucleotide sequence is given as TGTGCCAGCAGCTTGGGACAGGGTGGCACCGGGGAGCTGTTTTTT. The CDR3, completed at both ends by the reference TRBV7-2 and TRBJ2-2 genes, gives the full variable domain GAGVSQSPSNKVTEKGKDVELRCDPISGHTALYWYRQSLGQGLEFLIYFQGNSAPDKSGLPSDRFSAERTGGSVSTLTIQRTQQEDSAVYLCASSLGQGGTGELFFGEGSRLTVL.